Detailed here is one T cell receptor beta chain. This sample stems from a study of CD8 T cells in Susac syndrome. Germline CDR1 is MNHEY and CDR2 is SMNVEV (reference sequence). CDR3 size: 15 residues. Unmatched junction bases numbered 9, after V lost 6 bases and J lost 5 bases. Reverse transcription of about 0.45 to 1 ug RNA was performed with random hexamers. With immunoSEQ multiplex PCR, TCR beta CDR3 was amplified across 54 Vbeta and 13 Jbeta. Using its own MiXCR run on the immunoSEQ multiplex PCR reads, TCRdb lists one record per CDR3 protein. Of roughly 200,000 distinct CDR3 sequences listed, 80% to 95% are singletons. FACS was used to enrich TEMRA cells, whereas the CD8+ and CD4+ T cells were obtained by negative isolation.

The V and J genes are TRBV27 and TRBJ2-5, with 10 nucleotides matching TRBD2. The receptor comes from a human donor in good health. The sample comprised CD4+ T cells from PBMCs. This CDR3 reads CASRSSGGFSETQYF. CDR3 bases: TGTGCCAGCAGGAGTAGCGGGGGGTTTAGTGAGACCCAGTACTTC.